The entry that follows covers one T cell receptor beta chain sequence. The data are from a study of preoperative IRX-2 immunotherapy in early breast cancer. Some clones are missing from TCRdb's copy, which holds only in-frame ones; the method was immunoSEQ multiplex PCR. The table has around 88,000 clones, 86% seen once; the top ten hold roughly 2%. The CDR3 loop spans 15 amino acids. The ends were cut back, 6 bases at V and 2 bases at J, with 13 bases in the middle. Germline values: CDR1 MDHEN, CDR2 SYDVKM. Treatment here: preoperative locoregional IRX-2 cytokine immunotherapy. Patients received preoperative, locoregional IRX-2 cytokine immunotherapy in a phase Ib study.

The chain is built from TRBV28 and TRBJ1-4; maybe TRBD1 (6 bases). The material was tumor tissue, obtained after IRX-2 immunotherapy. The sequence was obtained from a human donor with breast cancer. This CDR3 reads CASSPIRGTNEKLFF. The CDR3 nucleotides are TGTGCCAGCAGCCCGATCAGGGGTACTAATGAAAAACTGTTTTTT.